This T cell receptor beta chain was obtained from a study of human T cells and chemical hapten exposure. Study overall: Sensitization employed 2% DPC on about 2 cm by about 2 cm of upper inner arm skin.

The CDR3 sequence is 17 residues long. The V gene's germline CDR1 is MNHEY and CDR2 SMNVEV (reference sequence). The junction had 7 bases not matched to a gene; V was cut back by 3 bases and J by 5 bases. TCRdb processed the RACE reads anew with MiXCR; each CDR3 protein has one entry. The top ten hold 2% to 3% of the sample, which has about 85,000 distinct CDR3 sequences, about 8% seen once. Time point reported: pre-sensitization, week 0. Treatment described: therapeutic diphenylcyclopropenone sensitization with weekly scalp DPC. The input for sequencing was whole blood, taken in connection with sensitization to the hapten diphenylcyclopropenone (DPC). This receptor was identified in a man in his forties with alopecia areata. Some clones in this sample may be carry-over from other donors' samples. This sequence joins TRBV27 and TRBJ2-7; 16 bases map to TRBD2. CDR3 protein: CASSFRGLAGGSHEQYF. DNA for the CDR3: TGTGCCAGCAGTTTCCGGGGACTAGCGGGAGGGTCACACGAGCAGTACTTC.